The 2 T cell receptor beta chains below all came from one sample that was sequenced in a study of OX40 agonist ivuxolimab in advanced cancers. Profiled with immunoSEQ multiplex PCR; TCRdb holds only in-frame clones, not every one. The sample yields 50,000 or so clones, about 86% seen once. The sequenced sample was CD4+ or CD8+ T cells sorted from blood, obtained in a trial of the OX40 agonist ivuxolimab. The receptor source for this set is an adult with an advanced solid tumor such as melanoma, head and neck, liver or kidney cancer.

The chain carries TRBV7-9 and TRBJ1-4; no reliable D call. Trimming pared 1 base from V and 2 bases from J, leaving 20 bases between. The CDR3 extends over 19 amino acids. Looked up from germline, CDR1 is SEHNR and CDR2 is FQNEAQ (reference sequence). CDR3 in DNA: TGTGCCAGCAGCTTAGATCTGGGCCGCTCCGAAGGGACTAATGAAAAACTGTTTTTT. This encodes CASSLDLGRSEGTNEKLFF.

This chain links TRBV6-5 with TRBJ1-6, with a tentative D call TRBD1 (6 bases). V lost 0 bases and J lost 13, with 10 bases in between. The CDR3 runs 13 residues. Germline assignment: CDR1 MNHEY and CDR2 SVGAGI. DNA of the CDR3: TGTGCCAGCAGTTACTCGAAGGGGGGTCCCCTCCACTTT. Translating it yields CASSYSKGGPLHF.